The next 30 T cell receptor beta chains were all read from a single sample in a study of Ad26.COV2.S vaccination and SARS-CoV-2 variants. TCRdb's table, derived via immunoSEQ multiplex PCR, lists solely in-frame clones and lacks some. The data hold around 350,000 clones, with just over 90% observed a single time. The source material was peripheral blood, sampled after recovery from COVID-19. The receptors stem from a human donor who had recovered from COVID-19.

The rearrangement joins TRBV5-1 to TRBJ1-4; D is uncertain. The V end was cut by 0 bases, the J end by 7 bases, with 10 bases between. The CDR3 runs 14 residues. From germline, CDR1 is SGHRS and CDR2 YFSETQ. DNA for the CDR3: TGCGCCAGCAGCTTGGCCCTCGGAGCTGAAAAACTGTTTTTT. It yields the protein CASSLALGAEKLFF.

The V call is TRBV11-3, the J call TRBJ2-1; 11 bases line up with TRBD2. The junction had 9 bases not matched to a gene; V was cut back by 6 bases and J by 5 bases. CDR1 is SGHNT and CDR2 is YENEEA in the germline V gene. This CDR3 spans 16 amino acids. CDR3: CASSSLGTSGNNEQFF. The CDR3, as DNA: TGTGCCAGCAGTTCATTAGGGACTAGCGGTAACAATGAGCAGTTCTTC.

The V gene is TRBV19, the J gene TRBJ2-2; a possible D gene is TRBD2 (6 bases). The CDR3 sequence is 14 residues long. CDR1 is LNHDA and CDR2 is SQIVND in the germline V gene (reference sequence). V was cut by 5 bases and J by 5 bases, with 12 bases left in between. CDR3 DNA sequence: TGTGCCAGTAGTGGCGGGACCCATACCGGGGAGCTGTTTTTT. Protein product: CASSGGTHTGELFF.

The CDR3 loop is CASSGVAGDYNEQFF. The CDR3 coding sequence is TGTGCCAGCAGCGGGGTGGCCGGGGACTACAATGAGCAGTTCTTC. This chain links TRBV5-5 with TRBJ2-1; possible D gene TRBD2, 5 bases. Trimming took 4 bases from V and 3 from J, leaving 14 bases between them. This CDR3 has 15 residues. From germline, CDR1 is SGHKS and CDR2 YYEKEE (reference sequence).

This chain uses TRBV19 with TRBJ2-1, with TRBD2 identical over 8 bases. In germline, CDR1 is LNHDA, CDR2 SQIVND (reference sequence). This CDR3 has 16 amino acids. V was clipped by 5 bases and J by 9 bases; unmatched bases: 15. For the CDR3, the DNA is TGTGCCAGTAGTCCTTCGGCGGGGGGCGGACTGGGTGAGCAGTTCTTC. Amino acid sequence: CASSPSAGGGLGEQFF.

The chain links TRBV5-5 to TRBJ1-1; D is unresolved. V was clipped by 2 bases and J by 3 bases, with 8 bases between them. From germline, CDR1 is SGHKS and CDR2 YYEKEE (reference sequence). This CDR3 is built from 13 residues. The CDR3 DNA follows: TGTGCCAGCAGCTTACAGCGGCACACTGAAGCTTTCTTT. Its translation: CASSLQRHTEAFF.

This rearrangement joins TRBV18 to TRBJ2-2; no firm D call. The V gene lost 3 bases and the J gene lost 6 bases, with 5 bases spanning the gap. CDR1 and CDR2 (germline): KGHSH, LQKENI. The CDR3 is 12 amino acids. In nucleotides, the CDR3 is TGTGCCAGCTCACCTGTGGCCGGGGAGCTGTTTTTT. Translated, it gives CASSPVAGELFF.

The chain combines TRBV9 with TRBJ1-6; D perhaps matches TRBD1 (6 bases). Germline lookup yields CDR1 SGDLS and CDR2 YYNGEE. V lost 0 bases to trimming and J lost 7 bases, with 17 bases between them. This CDR3 spans 17 amino acids. The CDR3 DNA follows: TGTGCCAGCAGCGTAGATTGGGGGGCCCCCATAAATTCACCCCTCCACTTT. Translating gives CASSVDWGAPINSPLHF. The variable domain in full, with the rest retrieved from reference TRBV9 and TRBJ1-6, is DSGVTQTPKHLITATGQRVTLRCSPRSGDLSVYWYQQSLDQGLQFLIQYYNGEERAKGNILERFSAQQFPDLHSELNLSSLELGDSALYFCASSVDWGAPINSPLHFGNGTRLTVT.

The genes are TRBV7-2 and TRBJ2-1; D possibly corresponds to TRBD1 (6 bases). Germline loops: CDR1 SGHTA, CDR2 FQGNSA. This CDR3 region has 17 residues. Trimming took 1 base from V and 5 from J, leaving 18 bases between them. The CDR3 DNA sequence: TGTGCCAGCAGCTTAGTCCCCACTAGGACAGTCAACAATGAGCAGTTCTTC. Protein product: CASSLVPTRTVNNEQFF.

This sequence joins TRBV5-7 and TRBJ2-6, with D tentatively TRBD1 (5 bases). TRBV5-7 belongs to the ORF category, with a function that is uncertain. V shed 0 bases and J shed 0 bases, with 7 bases lying between them. The CDR3 length is 16 residues. CDR3 sequence (DNA): TGTGCCAGCAGCTTGGCGACAGACTCTGGGGCCAACGTCCTGACTTTC. Protein product: CASSLATDSGANVLTF.

V is TRBV4-3 and J is TRBJ2-2; D not certain. Germline V CDR1 and CDR2: LGHNA, YSLEER. This CDR3 is built from 15 residues. Trimming took 0 bases from V and 6 from J, leaving 11 bases between them. CDR3 loop: CASSQEDNDAGELFF. For the CDR3, the DNA is TGCGCCAGCAGCCAAGAAGACAACGACGCCGGGGAGCTGTTTTTT.

The chain links TRBV19 to TRBJ1-1; D might be TRBD1 (5 bases). V dropped 5 bases and J dropped 1 base, with 8 bases sitting between them. Germline assignment: CDR1 LNHDA and CDR2 SQIVND (reference sequence). CDR3 length equals 13 residues. CDR3 region: CASSFGGNTEAFF. Written as DNA, the CDR3 is TGTGCCAGTAGTTTCGGGGGGAACACTGAAGCTTTCTTT. The variable domain in full, with the rest retrieved from reference TRBV19 and TRBJ1-1, is DGGITQSPKYLFRKEGQNVTLSCEQNLNHDAMYWYRQDPGQGLRLIYYSQIVNDFQKGDIAEGYSVSREKKESFPLTVTSAQKNPTAFYLCASSFGGNTEAFFGQGTRLTVV.

The rearrangement uses TRBV7-2 and TRBJ2-1; no definite D call. The CDR3 has 17 amino acids. The V end lost 5 bases, the J end lost 0 bases, and 17 bases lay between the germline ends. Per the germline V gene, CDR1 is SGHTA and CDR2 is FQGNSA. CDR3 residues: CASSPLVRPSSYNEQFF. The CDR3, as DNA: TGTGCCAGCAGCCCCTTAGTAAGGCCGAGCTCCTACAATGAGCAGTTCTTC.

V and J are TRBV7-2 and TRBJ1-5, with D maybe TRBD1 (5 bases). V was cut by 5 bases and J by 2 bases, with 19 bases left in between. This CDR3 is 17 amino acids long. Per germline, CDR1 SGHTA and CDR2 FQGNSA. The CDR3 spells CASSPGPGWGGNQPQHF. CDR3 coding DNA: TGTGCCAGCAGCCCAGGCCCGGGGTGGGGGGGCAATCAGCCCCAGCATTTT. Full variable domain (missing parts from reference TRBV7-2 and TRBJ1-5): GAGVSQSPSNKVTEKGKDVELRCDPISGHTALYWYRQSLGQGLEFLIYFQGNSAPDKSGLPSDRFSAERTGGSVSTLTIQRTQQEDSAVYLCASSPGPGWGGNQPQHFGDGTRLSIL.

The chain combines TRBV27 with TRBJ1-6; D is perhaps TRBD1 (5 bases). CDR1 MNHEY and CDR2 SMNVEV come from the germline V gene (reference sequence). V lost 4 bases and J 7 bases, leaving 8 bases between the germline ends. This CDR3 is built from 13 residues. The CDR3 here is CASSSGGNSPLHF. The DNA of the CDR3 is TGTGCCAGCAGTTCCGGGGGGAATTCACCCCTCCACTTT.

Regarding this clone: A junction end diverges from the germline sequence, so it may reflect a read error. V is TRBV5-5 and J is TRBJ2-7; D is undetermined. The CDR3 loop spans 13 amino acids. Germline V gene lookup returns CDR1 SGHKS and CDR2 YYEKEE (reference sequence). CDR3 sequence: CANSLLPAYEQYF. In DNA, the CDR3 is TGTGCCAACAGCTTGCTACCGGCCTACGAGCAGTACTTC.

The J gene is TRBJ2-2, the V gene TRBV29-1; 7 nucleotides line up with TRBD1. V was pared by 5 bases and J by 1 base, with 4 bases of the junction left unmatched. The CDR3 is 14 amino acids. Germline V lookup: CDR1 SQVTM, CDR2 ANQGSEA. CDR3 loop: CSVRQGWNTGELFF. CDR3 coding DNA: TGCAGCGTTCGACAGGGTTGGAACACCGGGGAGCTGTTTTTT.

The rearrangement joins TRBV6-1 to TRBJ1-3; D is ambiguous. CDR1 is MNHNS, CDR2 SASEGT, per germline. Trimming shortened V by 1 base and J by 0 bases, and 13 bases separated the two germline ends. CDR3 length: 17 residues. CDR3 sequence reads: CASSEGGGPHSGNTIYF. In DNA form, the CDR3 reads TGTGCCAGCAGTGAAGGGGGAGGACCCCACTCTGGAAACACCATATATTTT.

The CDR3 sequence: CASSLSRGHANSPLHF. CDR3 nucleotide sequence: TGCGCCAGCAGCTTGAGTCGCGGACACGCTAATTCACCCCTCCACTTT. The J gene is TRBJ1-6, the V gene TRBV5-1, with TRBD1 as a possible D gene (5 bases). The CDR3 is 16 residues long. CDR1 and CDR2 (germline): SGHRS, YFSETQ. The V end was cut by 1 base, the J end by 6 bases, with 14 bases between.

The chain uses TRBV6-5 and TRBJ2-2; 8 bases line up with TRBD1. The germline gives CDR1 MNHEY, CDR2 SVGAGI. The junction had 4 bases not matched to a gene; V was cut back by 3 bases and J by 4 bases. The length of the CDR3 is 15 residues. In DNA, the CDR3 is TGTGCCAGCAGTTATTTCACAGGGGGCACCGGGGAGCTGTTTTTT. Protein sequence: CASSYFTGGTGELFF.

This clone has only a few counts. The chain employs TRBV9 and TRBJ1-6; a weak D match, TRBD1 (6 bases). V was trimmed by 2 bases and J by 7 bases, leaving 10 bases between them. There are 14 residues in the CDR3. Germline V CDR1 and CDR2: SGDLS, YYNGEE. This CDR3 is CASSVRQDNSPLHF. CDR3 sequence (DNA): TGTGCCAGCAGCGTGCGACAGGACAATTCACCCCTCCACTTT.

This clone was seen a single time. Other nucleotide sequences from this sample produce the same CDR3. This rearrangement joins TRBV27 to TRBJ1-2, with D hard to call. Trimming took off 0 bases at V and 7 bases at J, with 9 bases between the two ends. This CDR3 has 13 residues. Germline V gives CDR1 MNHEY, CDR2 SMNVEV (reference sequence). The CDR3 loop is CASSLSGGRGYTF. CDR3 sequence (DNA): TGTGCCAGCAGTTTATCCGGAGGTCGTGGCTACACCTTC.

The chain couples TRBV4-1 to TRBJ2-7, with D perhaps assigned TRBD1 or TRBD2 (5 bases each). The germline gives CDR1 MGHRA, CDR2 YSYEKL. This CDR3 contains 17 residues. The V end lost 1 base, the J end lost 6 bases, and 22 bases lay between the germline ends. The CDR3 bases are TGCGCCAGCAGCCAAGCCTTCTCCCCTGTACCTGGGGGCGAGCAGTACTTC. Translation: CASSQAFSPVPGGEQYF.

This chain links TRBV7-9 with TRBJ2-1; TRBD1 matches at 9 bases. V lost 1 base, J lost 5 bases, and 3 bases stayed unmatched. Germline V gene data show CDR1 as SEHNR and CDR2 as FQNEAQ (reference sequence). CDR3 size: 15 residues. The chain's CDR3 is CASSLGTGVDNEQFF. The CDR3 DNA sequence: TGTGCCAGCAGCTTAGGGACAGGGGTGGACAATGAGCAGTTCTTC.

The rearrangement links TRBV5-1 to TRBJ1-4, with D perhaps TRBD1 (5 bases). Trimming left V 5 bases short and J 4 bases short, with 18 bases between. Germline values: CDR1 SGHRS, CDR2 YFSETQ. The CDR3 sequence is 16 residues long. DNA of the CDR3: TGCGCCAGCAGACCCGGAGGGGAGTTCGGTAATGAAAAACTGTTTTTT. The encoded protein is CASRPGGEFGNEKLFF.

The chain carries TRBV4-2 and TRBJ1-2, with D unclear. The CDR3 length is 15 residues. Germline loops: CDR1 LGHNA, CDR2 YNFKEQ. V lost 0 bases and J lost 2, with 10 bases in between. The CDR3 coding sequence is TGTGCCAGCAGCCAAGATGTCTCGGCCAACTATGGCTACACCTTC. It codes for CASSQDVSANYGYTF.

The rearrangement joins TRBV19 to TRBJ1-2; a possible D gene is TRBD1 (5 bases). From germline, CDR1 is LNHDA and CDR2 SQIVND (reference sequence). Trimming left V 2 bases short and J 3 bases short, with 13 bases between. The CDR3 is 15 amino acids. The CDR3 DNA reads TGTGCCAGTAGTATACCGACAGCGTATCACTATGGCTACACCTTC. Protein: CASSIPTAYHYGYTF.

This clone was seen only once. The chain uses TRBV25-1 and TRBJ2-7, with TRBD2 as a possible D gene (6 bases). V was shortened by 4 bases and J by 7 bases, with 17 bases between the two germline ends. The CDR3 has 14 amino acids. Per the germline V gene, CDR1 is MGHDK and CDR2 is SYGVNS. The CDR3 sequence: CASSGKARGFEQYF. The CDR3 nucleotides are TGTGCCAGCAGTGGCAAGGCCCGGGGGTTTGAGCAGTACTTC.

This chain joins TRBV19 and TRBJ1-5; D possibly corresponds to TRBD1 (5 bases). The length of the CDR3 is 13 residues. Deletions cut 8 bases from V and 2 bases from J, with 10 bases between. Germline V gene data show CDR1 as LNHDA and CDR2 as SQIVND (reference sequence). In DNA, the CDR3 is TGTGCCAGTGGACACCGTGGCAATCAGCCCCAGCATTTT. As protein: CASGHRGNQPQHF.

This clone was counted only a few times. This rearrangement joins TRBV7-9 to TRBJ2-2, with 7 bases lining up with TRBD2. V lost 5 bases, J lost 2 bases, and 14 bases stayed unmatched. Per germline, CDR1 SEHNR and CDR2 FQNEAQ (reference sequence). The CDR3 totals 18 residues. The CDR3 sequence is CASSRHQLGGGNTGELFF. CDR3 sequence (DNA): TGTGCCAGCAGCCGACACCAATTAGGCGGGGGTAACACCGGGGAGCTGTTTTTT.